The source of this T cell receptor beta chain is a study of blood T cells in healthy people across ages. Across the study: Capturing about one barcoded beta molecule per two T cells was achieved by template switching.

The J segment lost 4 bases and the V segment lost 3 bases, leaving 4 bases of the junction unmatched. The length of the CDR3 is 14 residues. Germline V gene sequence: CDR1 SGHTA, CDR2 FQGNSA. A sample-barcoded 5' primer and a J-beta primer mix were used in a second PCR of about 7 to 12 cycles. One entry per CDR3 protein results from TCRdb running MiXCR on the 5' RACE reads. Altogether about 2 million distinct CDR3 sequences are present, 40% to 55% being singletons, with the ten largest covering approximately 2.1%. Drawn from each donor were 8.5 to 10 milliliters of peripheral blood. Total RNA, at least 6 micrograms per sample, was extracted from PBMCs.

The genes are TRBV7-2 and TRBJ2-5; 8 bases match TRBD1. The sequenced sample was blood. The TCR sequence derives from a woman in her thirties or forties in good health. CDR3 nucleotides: TGTGCCAGCAGCTTCTTCAGGGGGCGAGAGACCCAGTACTTC. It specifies CASSFFRGRETQYF.